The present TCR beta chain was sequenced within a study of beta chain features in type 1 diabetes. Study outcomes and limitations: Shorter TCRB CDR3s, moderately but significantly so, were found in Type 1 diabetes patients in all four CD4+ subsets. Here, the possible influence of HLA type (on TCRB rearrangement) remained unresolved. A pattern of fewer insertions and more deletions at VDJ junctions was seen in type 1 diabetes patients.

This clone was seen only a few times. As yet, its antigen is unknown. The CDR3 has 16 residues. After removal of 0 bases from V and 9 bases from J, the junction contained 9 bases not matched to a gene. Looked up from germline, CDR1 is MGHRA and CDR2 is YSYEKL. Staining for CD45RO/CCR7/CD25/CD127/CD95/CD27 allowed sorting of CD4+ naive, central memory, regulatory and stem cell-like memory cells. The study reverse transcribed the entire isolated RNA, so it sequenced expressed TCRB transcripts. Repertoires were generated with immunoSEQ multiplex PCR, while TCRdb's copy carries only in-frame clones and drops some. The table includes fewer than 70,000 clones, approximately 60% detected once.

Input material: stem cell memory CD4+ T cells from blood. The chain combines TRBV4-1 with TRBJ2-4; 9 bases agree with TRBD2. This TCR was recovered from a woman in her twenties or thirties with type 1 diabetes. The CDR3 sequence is CASSQEGRGRASIQYF. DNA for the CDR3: TGCGCCAGCAGCCAAGAGGGGCGCGGGAGGGCCTCCATTCAGTACTTC.